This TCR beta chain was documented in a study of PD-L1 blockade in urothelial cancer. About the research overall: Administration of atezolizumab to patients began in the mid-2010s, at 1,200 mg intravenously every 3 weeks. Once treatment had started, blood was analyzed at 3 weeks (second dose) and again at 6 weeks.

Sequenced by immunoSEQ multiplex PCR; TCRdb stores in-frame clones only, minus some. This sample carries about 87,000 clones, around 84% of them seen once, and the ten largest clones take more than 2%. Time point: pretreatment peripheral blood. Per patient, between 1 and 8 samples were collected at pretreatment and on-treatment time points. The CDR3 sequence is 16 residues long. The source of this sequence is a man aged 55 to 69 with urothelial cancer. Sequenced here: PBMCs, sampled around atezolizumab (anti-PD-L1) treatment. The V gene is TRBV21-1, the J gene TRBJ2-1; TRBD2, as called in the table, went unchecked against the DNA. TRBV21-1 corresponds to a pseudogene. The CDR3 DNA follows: TGTGCCAGCCCAGTTTCTAGCGGCAACTCCTACAATGAGCAGTTCTTC. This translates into CASPVSSGNSYNEQFF.